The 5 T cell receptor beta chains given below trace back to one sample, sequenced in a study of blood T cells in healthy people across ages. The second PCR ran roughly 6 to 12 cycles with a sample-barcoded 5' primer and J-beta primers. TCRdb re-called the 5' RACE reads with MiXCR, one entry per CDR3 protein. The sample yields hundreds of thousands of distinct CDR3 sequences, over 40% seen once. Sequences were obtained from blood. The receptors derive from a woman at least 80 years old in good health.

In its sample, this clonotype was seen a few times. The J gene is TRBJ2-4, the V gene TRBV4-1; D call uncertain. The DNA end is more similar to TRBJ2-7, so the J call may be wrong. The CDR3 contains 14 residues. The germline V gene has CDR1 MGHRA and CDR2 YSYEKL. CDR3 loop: CASSQGVGRYEQYF. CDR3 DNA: TGCGCCAGCAGCCAAGGTGTTGGGCGCTACGAGCAGTACTTC.

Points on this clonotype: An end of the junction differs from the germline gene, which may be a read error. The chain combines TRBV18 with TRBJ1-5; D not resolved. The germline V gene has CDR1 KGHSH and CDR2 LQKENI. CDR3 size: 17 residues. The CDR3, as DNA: TGTGCCAGCCCACCCACGAGCTTAGTGGCAGGTAATCAGCCCCAGCATTTT. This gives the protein CASPPTSLVAGNQPQHF.

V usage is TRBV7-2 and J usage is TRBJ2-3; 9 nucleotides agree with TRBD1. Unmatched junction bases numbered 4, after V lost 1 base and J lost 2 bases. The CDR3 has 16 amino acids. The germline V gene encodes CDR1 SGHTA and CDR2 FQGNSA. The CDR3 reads CASSLVGTGNTDTQYF. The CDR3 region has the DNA TGTGCCAGCAGCTTAGTGGGGACAGGGAACACAGATACGCAGTATTTT.

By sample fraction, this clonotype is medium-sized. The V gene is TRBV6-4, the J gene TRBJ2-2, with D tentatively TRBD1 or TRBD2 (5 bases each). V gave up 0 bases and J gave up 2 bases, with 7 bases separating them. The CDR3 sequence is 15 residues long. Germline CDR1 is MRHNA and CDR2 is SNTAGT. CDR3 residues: CASSDSGENTGELFF. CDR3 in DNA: TGTGCCAGCAGTGACTCGGGGGAAAACACCGGGGAGCTGTTTTTT.

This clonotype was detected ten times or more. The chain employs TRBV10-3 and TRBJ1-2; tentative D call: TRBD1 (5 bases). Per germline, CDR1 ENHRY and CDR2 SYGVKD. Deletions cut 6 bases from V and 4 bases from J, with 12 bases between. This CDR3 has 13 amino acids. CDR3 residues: CAISGGESYGYTF. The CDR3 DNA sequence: TGTGCCATCAGCGGAGGGGAGAGCTATGGCTACACCTTC.